This T cell receptor (beta chain) was profiled in a study of blood T cell repertoires in COVID-19. Clones were sequenced by immunoSEQ multiplex PCR, and TCRdb holds only the in-frame ones, with some missing. Among about 200,000 clones listed, roughly 82% were seen once. The V gene lost 8 bases and the J gene lost 2 bases, with 13 bases spanning the gap. The CDR3 contains 13 residues. The germline V gene encodes CDR1 SNHLY and CDR2 FYNNEI. The chain carries TRBV2 and TRBJ2-7; maybe TRBD1 (5 bases). Sequenced: PBMCs or T cells enriched from blood (not recorded which). The clonotype comes from a man in his forties with acute COVID-19. CDR3 coding DNA: TGTGCCAGCGACTGGGGCCTAACCTACGAGCAGTACTTC. Translating it yields CASDWGLTYEQYF.